The 30 T cell receptor beta chains given below trace back to one sample, sequenced in a study of cytomegalovirus exposure and HLA in healthy donors. The protocol was immunoSEQ multiplex PCR, while the TCRdb copy is restricted to in-frame clones and leaves out a portion. This sample has around 150,000 clones; roughly 90% occur once, and the top ten carry around 6%. The specimen sequenced was PBMCs. These receptor sequences come from a woman in her twenties or thirties in good health and CMV-seronegative.

This chain uses TRBV6-5 with TRBJ2-6; 7 bases are shared with TRBD1. Germline CDR1 and CDR2: MNHEY and SVGAGI. Trimming removed 2 bases from V and 2 bases from J; junction bases left unmatched: 3. CDR3 length equals 16 residues. The DNA of the CDR3 is TGTGCCAGCAGTTACAACACAGGGGCTGGGGCCAACGTCCTGACTTTC. Residues: CASSYNTGAGANVLTF.

V usage is TRBV7-2 and J usage is TRBJ2-7, with 7 bases lining up with TRBD2. Germline loops: CDR1 SGHTA, CDR2 FQGNSA. V trimming: 1 base; J trimming: 7 bases; junction bases outside the gene matches: 10. The CDR3 is 15 residues long. The CDR3 here is CASSLVGTKGEEQYF. CDR3 in DNA: TGTGCCAGCAGCTTAGTGGGGACTAAAGGGGAGGAGCAGTACTTC. The whole variable domain, filled in from reference TRBV7-2 and TRBJ2-7, reads GAGVSQSPSNKVTEKGKDVELRCDPISGHTALYWYRQSLGQGLEFLIYFQGNSAPDKSGLPSDRFSAERTGGSVSTLTIQRTQQEDSAVYLCASSLVGTKGEEQYFGPGTRLTVT.

The V call is TRBV5-4, the J call TRBJ2-7; D is unresolved. Trimming took off 2 bases at V and 5 bases at J, with 11 bases between the two ends. CDR3 length: 13 residues. From germline, CDR1 is SGHNT and CDR2 YYREEE (reference sequence). The CDR3, as DNA: TGTGCCAGCAGCTTCTTACCACGTGACGAGCAGTACTTC. Residues: CASSFLPRDEQYF.

CDR3 DNA: TGTGCCAGCAGCCCCCCAGGGGAGGAGACCCAGTACTTC. Residues: CASSPPGEETQYF. The V gene is TRBV11-3, the J gene TRBJ2-5; D is possibly TRBD1 (6 bases). Trimming removed 5 bases at V and 5 bases at J, with 12 bases between. This CDR3 is built from 13 residues. The germline CDR1 and CDR2 sequences are SGHNT and YENEEA. The full variable domain, completed using reference TRBV11-3 and TRBJ2-5, is EAGVVQSPRYKIIEKKQPVAFWCNPISGHNTLYWYLQNLGQGPELLIRYENEEAVDDSQLPKDRFSAERLKGVDSTLKIQPAELGDSAVYLCASSPPGEETQYFGPGTRLLVL.

J is TRBJ2-7 and V is TRBV7-2; D gene uncertain. Germline V gene sequence: CDR1 SGHTA, CDR2 FQGNSA. There are 16 residues in the CDR3. V lost 8 bases and J lost 5, with 25 bases in between. CDR3 residues: CASASPVTFGLDEQYF. Here the CDR3 DNA reads TGTGCCAGCGCCTCACCCGTGACGTTTGGGTTAGACGAGCAGTACTTC.

The chain links TRBV7-2 to TRBJ1-5, with TRBD1 matching 7 bases. After removal of 2 bases from V and 4 bases from J, the junction contained 11 bases not matched to a gene. The CDR3 extends over 17 amino acids. Germline V gives CDR1 SGHTA, CDR2 FQGNSA. CDR3 nucleotide sequence: TGTGCCAGCAGCTTATACCCGGGACAGCTCTCAAATCAGCCCCAGCATTTT. It yields the protein CASSLYPGQLSNQPQHF.

The chain is built from TRBV29-1 and TRBJ1-5; 10 bases agree with TRBD1. The CDR3 runs 15 residues. Germline V gene sequence: CDR1 SQVTM, CDR2 ANQGSEA. V shed 5 bases and J 7 bases; nucleotides not matched to a gene: 11. The CDR3 loop reads CSVLMPGTGVQPQHF. The CDR3 DNA follows: TGCAGCGTTTTAATGCCAGGGACAGGGGTACAGCCCCAGCATTTT.

V is TRBV9 and J is TRBJ1-4, with a weak D call TRBD1 (5 bases). There are 15 residues in the CDR3. V gave up 0 bases and J gave up 4 bases, with 10 bases separating them. Germline V gene lookup returns CDR1 SGDLS and CDR2 YYNGEE. The CDR3: CASSVDSGHNEKLFF. The CDR3 DNA is TGTGCCAGCAGCGTAGATTCGGGGCATAATGAAAAACTGTTTTTT.

The count of this clone is one. The chain combines TRBV5-1 with TRBJ1-1, with unresolved D. The CDR3 totals 11 residues. With 5 bases removed from V and 6 bases from J, the gap between germline ends came to 8 bases. Per the germline V gene, CDR1 is SGHRS and CDR2 is YFSETQ. CDR3 sequence (DNA): TGCGCCAGCAGGGGCGCCTCTGAAGCTTTCTTT. This sequence encodes CASRGASEAFF.

V is TRBV6-4 and J is TRBJ1-5; tentatively, D is TRBD1 (6 bases). CDR1 MRHNA and CDR2 SNTAGT come from the germline V gene. The CDR3 covers 12 residues. V was trimmed by 2 bases and J by 14 bases, leaving 13 bases between them. The CDR3 DNA reads as TGTGCCAGCAGTGACCGATCGGGGGCTAAGCATTTT. Residues: CASSDRSGAKHF.

The CDR3 loop is CASSQVGMGDWETQYF. The CDR3 coding sequence is TGCGCCAGCAGCCAAGTTGGGATGGGGGATTGGGAGACCCAGTACTTC. The V call is TRBV4-1, the J call TRBJ2-5, with D tentatively TRBD1 or TRBD2 (5 bases each). Trimming shortened V by 1 base and J by 5 bases, and 17 bases separated the two germline ends. CDR3 length: 16 amino acids. Germline V CDR1 and CDR2: MGHRA, YSYEKL.

J is TRBJ1-2 and V is TRBV7-2, with unresolved D. Germline lookup yields CDR1 SGHTA and CDR2 FQGNSA. This CDR3 has 15 amino acids. Between the trimmed V and J ends, which lost 0 bases and 10 bases, there was a span of 18 bases. This chain's CDR3 is CASSLAPASLLIYTF. As DNA, the CDR3 is TGTGCCAGCAGCTTAGCACCAGCTTCACTCCTAATCTACACCTTC.

The genes are TRBV6-5 and TRBJ2-3; TRBD2 matches 9 bases. The CDR3 is made up of 14 amino acids. Per the germline V gene, CDR1 is MNHEY and CDR2 is SVGAGI. The V gene end was trimmed by 8 bases and the J gene end by 6 bases; junction bases not matched to a gene: 9. The DNA of the CDR3 is TGTGCCAGCGGCCCCGGCGGGAGGGCGGATACGCAGTATTTT. This translates into CASGPGGRADTQYF.

This clone was observed a few times. The J gene is TRBJ1-2, the V gene TRBV6-5, with D unresolved. In germline, CDR1 is MNHEY, CDR2 SVGAGI. The CDR3 has 14 amino acids. V shed 2 bases and J shed 7 bases, with 14 bases lying between them. The CDR3 protein is CASSYVDGLGGYTF. The CDR3 bases are TGTGCCAGCAGTTACGTCGACGGGCTGGGTGGCTACACCTTC.

The V gene is TRBV6-6, the J gene TRBJ2-1, with 13 bases fitting TRBD2. The germline V gene encodes CDR1 MNHNY and CDR2 SVGAGI (reference sequence). V was pared by 6 bases and J by 6 bases, with 2 bases of the junction left unmatched. This CDR3 region has 14 residues. CDR3 region: CASRGLAGVNEQFF. The CDR3 nucleotides read TGTGCCAGCAGAGGACTAGCGGGGGTCAATGAGCAGTTCTTC.

V and J are TRBV27 and TRBJ2-7; D remains unclear. The CDR3 runs to 13 residues. Trimming left V 3 bases short and J 2 bases short, with 8 bases between. Germline CDR1 reads MNHEY; CDR2 reads SMNVEV (reference sequence). CDR3 DNA: TGTGCCAGCAGTTTCGGACGGACCTACGAGCAGTACTTC. This translates into CASSFGRTYEQYF.

This clone occurred a few times. The chain is built from TRBV11-1 and TRBJ1-1; D uncertain. V was cut by 5 bases and J by 0 bases, with 10 bases left in between. Germline CDR1 and CDR2: SGHAT and FQDESV (reference sequence). This CDR3 contains 14 residues. The CDR3, as DNA: TGTGCCAGCAGCGTTGGACGGTTGAACACTGAAGCTTTCTTT. It translates to CASSVGRLNTEAFF.

The chain uses TRBV7-9 and TRBJ2-7; D gene unclear. Per germline, CDR1 SEHNR and CDR2 FQNEAQ (reference sequence). V lost 6 bases, J lost 1 base, and 7 bases lay in between. The CDR3 spans 12 residues. CDR3 DNA: TGTGCCAGCAGGACGGAGTCCTACGAGCAGTACTTC. This encodes CASRTESYEQYF.

CDR3 sequence reads: CASSRGAVYEQYF. The CDR3 region has the DNA TGTGCCAGCAGTAGGGGCGCGGTCTACGAGCAGTACTTC. The chain joins TRBV6-1 to TRBJ2-7; possibly TRBD1 for D (5 bases). V gave up 5 bases and J gave up 3 bases, with 11 bases separating them. This CDR3 comprises 13 residues. Germline V gene sequence: CDR1 MNHNS, CDR2 SASEGT.

This chain links TRBV28 with TRBJ2-1; TRBD2 agrees at 14 bases. V lost 6 bases, J lost 8 bases, and 9 bases stayed unmatched. The CDR3 contains 16 residues. The germline gives CDR1 MDHEN, CDR2 SYDVKM. In nucleotides, the CDR3 is TGTGCCAGCAGACCCCAGACTAGCGGGAGGGCGTATGAGCAGTTCTTC. It is translated as CASRPQTSGRAYEQFF.

The table lists this clone with a count of one. V and J are TRBV30 and TRBJ2-2; 9 bases are a match to TRBD1. CDR1 and CDR2 (germline): GTSNPN, SVGIG (reference sequence). The CDR3 length is 16 residues. The junction had 5 bases not matched to a gene; V was cut back by 2 bases and J by 1 base. The CDR3 DNA reads TGTGCCTGGAGTCTTCAGACAGGGGGGAACACCGGGGAGCTGTTTTTT. Its protein product is CAWSLQTGGNTGELFF.

Written as DNA, the CDR3 is TGTGCCAGCAGTCGTTTTTTTTTAATGAACACTGAAGCTTTCTTT. Residues: CASSRFFLMNTEAFF. The chain links TRBV6-6 to TRBJ1-1; D unclear. Trimming shortened V by 5 bases and J by 0 bases, and 13 bases separated the two germline ends. The CDR3 sequence is 15 residues long. Germline loops: CDR1 MNHNY, CDR2 SVGAGI (reference sequence).

The chain employs TRBV19 and TRBJ2-7, with 7 bases aligning to TRBD1. J was trimmed by 3 bases and V by 3 bases; bases with no gene match: 8. CDR1 is LNHDA, CDR2 SQIVND, per germline (reference sequence). The CDR3 runs to 15 residues. CDR3 in amino acids: CASSIRPGQLYEQYF. In nucleotides, the CDR3 is TGTGCCAGTAGTATCCGACCGGGACAGCTCTACGAGCAGTACTTC.

The chain employs TRBV12-5 and TRBJ2-1, with no clear D. Trimming left V 0 bases short and J 8 bases short, with 5 bases between. This CDR3 is 12 amino acids long. CDR1 is LGHNT, CDR2 FRNRAP, per germline. The CDR3 here is CASGLVTDEQFF. The CDR3, as DNA: TGTGCTAGTGGTTTGGTAACGGATGAGCAGTTCTTC.

This clone was counted between two and nine times. The rearrangement uses TRBV4-3 and TRBJ2-1, with D perhaps TRBD1 (5 bases). The V end was cut by 0 bases, the J end by 3 bases, with 21 bases between. The CDR3 has 19 amino acids. CDR1 is LGHNA and CDR2 is YSLEER in the germline V gene. The CDR3 nucleotides are TGCGCCAGCAGCCAAGATCTCGGGTGGAATAGAAGGGGCTACAATGAGCAGTTCTTC. Amino acids: CASSQDLGWNRRGYNEQFF.

This clone was counted between two and nine times. The chain employs TRBV19 and TRBJ1-5; the match to TRBD1 covers 7 bases. Germline CDR1 LNHDA, CDR2 SQIVND (reference sequence). The J segment lost 6 bases and the V segment lost 5 bases, leaving 7 bases of the junction unmatched. The CDR3 runs 14 residues. CDR3 in amino acids: CASSPTGAGQPQHF. In DNA form, the CDR3 reads TGTGCCAGTAGTCCAACAGGGGCGGGTCAGCCCCAGCATTTT.

This clone turned up a few times. The rearrangement joins TRBV6-5 to TRBJ1-6; 7 nucleotides agree with TRBD1. The ends lost 10 bases at V and 6 bases at J; junction bases unmatched: 6. The germline CDR1 and CDR2 sequences are MNHEY and SVGAGI. The CDR3 has 13 amino acids. In DNA, the CDR3 is TGTGCCACCCAACAGGGGCGTAATTCACCCCTCCACTTT. Translated, it gives CATQQGRNSPLHF.

J is TRBJ2-3 and V is TRBV6-6; 8 nucleotides match TRBD2. CDR1 and CDR2 from the germline V gene are MNHNY and SVGAGI (reference sequence). CDR3 size: 14 residues. V dropped 5 bases and J dropped 3; count of bases not matched to a gene: 4. CDR3 sequence (DNA): TGTGCCAGCAGTACTAGCGGCCTAACAGATACGCAGTATTTT. As protein: CASSTSGLTDTQYF.

The chain uses TRBV6-1 and TRBJ2-1; TRBD1 or TRBD2 may be the D gene (7 bases each). The CDR3 loop spans 14 amino acids. Germline V gene lookup returns CDR1 MNHNS and CDR2 SASEGT. The V gene lost 6 bases and the J gene lost 3 bases, with 12 bases spanning the gap. CDR3 sequence (DNA): TGTGCCAGCAGAGCGGGGACAGACTACAATGAGCAGTTCTTC. It yields the protein CASRAGTDYNEQFF.

The J gene is TRBJ1-5, the V gene TRBV4-3; 9 bases fit TRBD1. V shed 4 bases and J 1 base; nucleotides not matched to a gene: 2. Germline assignment: CDR1 LGHNA and CDR2 YSLEER. The CDR3 length is 15 residues. As DNA, the CDR3 is TGCGCCAGCAGCCCCGACAGGGGGAGCAATCAGCCCCAGCATTTT. It yields the protein CASSPDRGSNQPQHF.